A single T cell receptor beta chain is shown here with its context. Its target is unknown. The entry originates in a study of OX40 agonist ivuxolimab in advanced cancers. Sequencing was performed with immunoSEQ multiplex PCR; in TCRdb, only in-frame clones are kept and a portion is missing. The sample includes around 46,000 clones, roughly 90% of them seen just once. The study, taken as a whole, reports: Average numbers of expanded clones were greater in CD8+ T cells than in CD4+. Circulating CD4+ and CD8+ T cells showed clonal expansion by week 6 at 0.1 to 3.0 mg/kg.

The germline gives CDR1 LNHDA, CDR2 SQIVND (reference sequence). Trimming left V 1 base short and J 4 bases short, with 7 bases between. The CDR3 runs 13 residues. The source material was CD4+ or CD8+ T cells sorted from blood, sampled in a trial of the OX40 agonist ivuxolimab. This sequence joins TRBV19 and TRBJ1-1; D is undetermined. The receptor comes from an adult with an advanced solid tumor such as melanoma, head and neck, liver or kidney cancer. The CDR3, as DNA: TGTGCCAGTAGTATAGTACAGTTCACTGAAGCTTTCTTT. It is translated as CASSIVQFTEAFF.